This T cell receptor (beta chain) is from a study of cytomegalovirus exposure and HLA in healthy donors (dated by TCRdb to about 2017). Regarding the complete study: According to an earlier analysis of 587 of the donors, some 180 million T cells yielded some 120 million unique TCR beta sequences and about 300 Gb of sequence data. An early release covering roughly 580 HLA-typed donors comprised approximately 300 gigabases of sequencing data and around 80 million unique TCR sequences. Among the roughly 400 genotyped donors, around 79% belonged to the genetic ancestry cluster associated with self-reported Caucasian donors. The study aimed to test whether cataloging public T cell receptors could reveal signatures of past pathogen exposure. The study used immunosequencing to profile the T cell repertoires of 666 subjects and linked those repertoires to cytomegalovirus serostatus. In addition to the first cohort of 666 subjects, a separate validation cohort of approximately 110 different subjects was used. To predict cytomegalovirus infection status, the study brought together high-throughput TCR immunosequencing, statistical association of individual TCRs with disease status, and machine learning. A later analysis re-analyzed previously published TCR beta repertoires from 600 to 850 donors and added high-resolution HLA genotyping to study TCR occurrence patterns. In the later analysis, no new phenotypic data were used to find candidate immune exposures; instead, reliance was placed on TCR beta sequences and their occurrence across donors. An earlier analysis of roughly 580 of the donors used high-throughput TCR beta sequencing to judge whether each TCR beta V gene segment behaved as functional or pseudogenic. Donor age, sex, ethnicity and CMV serostatus were collected together with the repertoire data. Genome-wide SNP genotypes for about three fifths of the roughly 700 donors were used in a later genetic analysis, which treated that subset as a discovery cohort. Every repertoire in the discovery cohort had been generated on one and the same sequencing platform. HLA typing covered class I and class II loci at four-digit resolution. The number of typed donors differed by locus: 629-630 for A, B, C, DRB1 and DQB1; 500 to 550 for DQA1; roughly 600 for DPA1; and about 450 for DPB1. Roughly five DR-DQ haplotypes were handled as single units for association and clustering because linkage in the cohort was strong. Among 350 to 400 genotyped donors of the cohort, an average of around 240,000 unique TCR beta nucleotide sequences were sequenced per donor, 15% to 20% of them non-productive. The investigation overall reported the following: When HLA alleles, especially DR and DQ, strongly co-occurred, TCR associations were difficult to assign to individual alleles. Only TCR beta chains were sequenced in this cohort, and the absence of alpha or paired-chain data limited detectable features. The authors suggested that the approach could potentially be extended to other disease states and immunological phenotypes. Compared with equally common non-associated chains, HLA-associated TCR beta chains in a later analysis were more clonally expanded and had lower generation probabilities. Cytomegalovirus status was reported to be diagnosed by the classifier with high specificity and sensitivity in both the original and validation cohorts. Because HLA typing was missing for some donors at each locus, association tests included only the typed subset. A further reported finding was that TCR beta sequences accurately predicted the HLA-A and HLA-B alleles for most subjects in the first cohort. In a later genetic analysis, a missense DCLRE1C variant was associated with V-gene and J-gene trimming of TCR beta chains, and the association was replicated in an independent cohort. Immune exposure information for the cohort was limited to CMV serostatus. The study gave a list of roughly 150 TCR beta chains associated with cytomegalovirus. In an earlier analysis of 587 of the donors, most TCR beta V segments appeared in productive rearrangements about 87% or about 30% of the time, broadly matching IMGT annotations. The 87-base-pair reads could not distinguish some IMGT-functional V segments, including TRBV6-2 and TRBV6-3, so those segments were excluded. A later genetic analysis reported fewer N-insertions in productive TCRs among donors in an Asian-associated ancestry cluster than the approximately 670-donor mean. According to a later analysis, TCR association rates differed among HLA loci, with DRB1 alleles showing the most associated TCRs and HLA-C alleles showing the fewest. A cluster of highly shared sequence variants was judged likely to represent a technical artifact of the sequencing pipeline. Several of the top co-occurrence clusters appeared to be linked to parvovirus B19, influenza, CMV and Epstein-Barr virus, according to a later analysis. At a false discovery rate of 0.05, a later analysis linked under 20,000 TCR beta sequences to specific HLA alleles. While some public TCRs were present in many individuals, most TCR sequences turned up only very rarely across donors. Roughly uniform sequencing depth across donors was assumed in presence/absence analyses, although this assumption may not hold. Most CMV-associated TCR beta chains appeared to be HLA-restricted in a later analysis, and the HLA associations seemed to be driven largely by CMV exposure. Roughly 17 rarely observed V segments, including chromosome 9 orphons, were excluded from the earlier analysis of almost 600 of the donors because counts were too low. Correlated functional status among segregating V segments might be attributable to linkage disequilibrium, but an unknown experimental factor could not be ruled out. In vitro tests confirmed that a few of the cytomegalovirus-associated TCR beta chains recognize cytomegalovirus antigens.

The library was made by the immunoSEQ multiplex PCR assay. For the multiplex PCR, a mixture combining 60 forward primers for TCR Vbeta segments and 13 reverse primers for TCR Jbeta segments was used. A multiplex PCR assay on genomic DNA amplified the CDR3 region of rearranged TCR beta genes. The Illumina HiSeq System was used to sequence the amplified TCR beta libraries as 87-base-pair reads. The authors processed their data as follows. In a later analysis, tens of millions of unique TCR beta chains were counted across the 690 or so repertoires, and around 11 million of these chains were shared by at least two donors. Raw reads were error-corrected and collapsed into unique sequences by a nearest-neighbor algorithm in which closely related sequences were merged to remove PCR and sequencing errors. To assign V, D and J gene segments, CDR3 sequences were aligned to IMGT reference sequences. For a sequence to be retained, a match of at least six nucleotides to both a V gene segment and a J gene segment was required. Rearrangements were classified as productive when the CDR3 lacked stop codons and remained in frame with V and J, and all other rearrangements were classified as non-productive. Following IMGT convention, CDR3 was defined as the stretch from the second conserved V-encoded cysteine up to the conserved J-encoded phenylalanine. Sequences without an unambiguous match to a single V gene segment were excluded from the earlier analysis of several hundred of the donors. An earlier analysis of around 600 of the donors classified V segments as functional when productive rearrangements were above 56.7% and as segregating when the standard deviation between donors was above 5%. A statistical classification framework was developed to diagnose cytomegalovirus status using the catalog of TCR beta chain sequences. In a later analysis, TCR nucleotide sequences were compared against IMGT/GENE-DB human TR gene sequences so that V and J genes could be assigned. A later analysis assigned CDR3 sequences and most-parsimonious VDJ recombination scenarios with the TCRdist pipeline. In a later analysis, each TCR beta chain was defined by its CDR3 amino acid sequence together with its V-gene family, and reads without a unique V-gene family were excluded. A later analysis removed 550 to 700 highly shared, low-generation-probability nucleotide sequences to deal with suspected cross-contamination and a sequencing artifact. A later analysis calculated a clonal expansion index for each public chain from normalized within-repertoire ranks of inferred template counts. In a later analysis, generation probabilities were computed using a VDJ recombination model fitted to out-of-frame rearrangements, and the results were checked against IGoR. Hypergeometric tests were used in a later analysis to score TCR-TCR, TCR-HLA and TCR-CMV co-occurrence, with a repertoire-size bias correction applied to the TCR pairs. A later analysis estimated false discovery rates by permuting HLA or CMV assignments 20 times. A later analysis grouped co-occurring TCRs with DBSCAN, adding TCRdist sequence similarity when clustering within HLA-allele-positive subsets. Repertoires with fewer than 30,000 or more than 120,000 public chains were left out of co-occurrence clustering, as were about 5 repertoires with anomalous nucleotide sharing. TCRdb holds this immuneACCESS table with in-frame rearrangements only. Some clones are missing; in checked studies, unresolved V genes explain under half, and the rest has no known cause. The V and J calls and clone size are taken from that table; D and trimming were inferred from the DNA. The table for this sample lists fewer than 200,000 clones; 81% of them were counted only once. The top ten clones comprise 1.5% to 2% of the sample.

The CDR3 runs 15 residues from the cysteine to the phenylalanine. Of all the DNA, just the CDR3 is kept, 45 bases in frame from base 1. For this chain, trimming is 5 bases at the V end and 3 bases at the J end, and the number of junction bases without a gene match is 5. CDR1 and CDR2, per the germline V gene, are MDHEN and SYDVKM. With respect to this clone: Its binding antigen is unknown. The record has no base qualities; no much larger clone is one base away.

The cohort was made up of about 610 healthy bone marrow donors. At the time of sampling, all cohort members were nominally healthy, though unrecorded immune exposures were likely present. The donor was CMV seronegative and belonged to the group of several hundred seronegative cohort members. A peripheral blood sample was provided by each donor, and peripheral blood mononuclear cells were used for TCR beta sequencing. Genomic DNA was extracted from the blood cell samples with the Qiagen DNeasy Blood Extraction Kit. The sequence derives from a woman aged 18-35 years in good health and CMV-seronegative. The source material was PBMCs. This sequence uses TRBV28 and TRBJ1-5; 9 junctional bases match TRBD1. The CDR3 protein is CASSGTGIHNQPQHF. The nucleotides are TGTGCCAGCAGTGGGACAGGGATTCACAATCAGCCCCAGCATTTT.